Sequencing of this T cell receptor (beta chain) was carried out in a study of blood T cell repertoires in COVID-19. Per the original methods: Amplified reference gene primers provided the basis for estimating nucleated cell counts. This table comes from immunoSEQ multiplex PCR, and its TCRdb copy is limited to in-frame clones, with some not included. That table furnishes V, J and clone size, whereas the DNA furnished D and trimming. The sample includes approximately 230,000 clones, more than 60% of them seen just once. This receptor was obtained from a woman between 40 and 50 years old with active or convalescent COVID-19. Sequenced sample: peripheral blood.

CDR3 DNA sequence: TGTGCCAGCAGCTTACGAAAACTCCCCAGGTTTACTAGCACAGATACGCAGTATTTT. Translated, it gives CASSLRKLPRFTSTDTQYF. The rearrangement joins TRBV21-1 to TRBJ2-3; the table assigns TRBD1, which was not confirmed against the DNA. TRBV21-1 is a documented pseudogene. The CDR3 is 19 amino acids.